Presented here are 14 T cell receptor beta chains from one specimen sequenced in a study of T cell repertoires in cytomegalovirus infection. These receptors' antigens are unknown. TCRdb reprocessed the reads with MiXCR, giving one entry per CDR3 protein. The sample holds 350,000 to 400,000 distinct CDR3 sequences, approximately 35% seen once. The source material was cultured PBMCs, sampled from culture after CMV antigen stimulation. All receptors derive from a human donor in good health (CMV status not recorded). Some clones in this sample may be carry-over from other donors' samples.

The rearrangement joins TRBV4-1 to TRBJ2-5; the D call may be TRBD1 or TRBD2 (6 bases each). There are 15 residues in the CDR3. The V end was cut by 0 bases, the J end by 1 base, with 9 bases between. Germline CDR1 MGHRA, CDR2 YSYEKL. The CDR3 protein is CASSQDWGAQETQYF. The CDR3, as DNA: TGCGCCAGCAGCCAAGATTGGGGGGCCCAAGAGACCCAGTACTTC.

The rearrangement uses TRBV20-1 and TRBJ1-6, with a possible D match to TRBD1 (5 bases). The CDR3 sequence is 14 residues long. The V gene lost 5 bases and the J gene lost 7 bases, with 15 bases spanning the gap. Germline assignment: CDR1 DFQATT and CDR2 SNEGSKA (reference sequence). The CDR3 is CSAYPGGENSPLHF. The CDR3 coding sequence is TGCAGTGCTTACCCGGGGGGGGAAAATTCACCCCTCCACTTT.

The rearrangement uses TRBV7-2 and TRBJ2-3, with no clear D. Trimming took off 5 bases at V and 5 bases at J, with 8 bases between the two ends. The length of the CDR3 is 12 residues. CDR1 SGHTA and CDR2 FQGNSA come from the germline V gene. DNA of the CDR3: TGTGCCAGCAGCAGATATGGAGATACGCAGTATTTT. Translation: CASSRYGDTQYF. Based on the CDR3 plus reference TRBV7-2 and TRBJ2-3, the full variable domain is GAGVSQSPSNKVTEKGKDVELRCDPISGHTALYWYRQSLGQGLEFLIYFQGNSAPDKSGLPSDRFSAERTGGSVSTLTIQRTQQEDSAVYLCASSRYGDTQYFGPGTRLTVL.

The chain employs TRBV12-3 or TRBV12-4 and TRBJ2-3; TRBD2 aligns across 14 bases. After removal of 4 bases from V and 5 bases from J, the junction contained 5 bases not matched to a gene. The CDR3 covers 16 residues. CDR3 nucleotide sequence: TGTGCCAGCAGTTCCACGACTAGCGGGAGGGGAGATACGCAGTATTTT. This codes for CASSSTTSGRGDTQYF.

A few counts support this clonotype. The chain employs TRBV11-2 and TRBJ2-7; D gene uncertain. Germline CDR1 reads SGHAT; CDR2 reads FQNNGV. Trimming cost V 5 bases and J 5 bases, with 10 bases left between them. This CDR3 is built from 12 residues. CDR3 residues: CASSVWSHEQYV. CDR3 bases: TGTGCCAGCAGCGTCTGGTCCCACGAGCAGTACGTC.

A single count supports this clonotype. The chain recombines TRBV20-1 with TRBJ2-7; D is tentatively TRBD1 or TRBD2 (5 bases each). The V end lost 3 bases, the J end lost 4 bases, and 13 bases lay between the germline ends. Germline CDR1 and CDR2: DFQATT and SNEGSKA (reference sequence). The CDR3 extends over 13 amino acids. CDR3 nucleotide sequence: TGCAGTGCTAGTTCTGAGGGGATTTACGAGCAGTACGTC. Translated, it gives CSASSEGIYEQYV.

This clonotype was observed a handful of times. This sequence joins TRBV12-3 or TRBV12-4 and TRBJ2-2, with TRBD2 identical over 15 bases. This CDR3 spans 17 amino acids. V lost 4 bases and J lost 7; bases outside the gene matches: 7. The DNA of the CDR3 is TGTGCCAGCAGTTGGGGACTAGCGGGAGGTGATGGCGGGGAGCTGTTTTTT. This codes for CASSWGLAGGDGGELFF.

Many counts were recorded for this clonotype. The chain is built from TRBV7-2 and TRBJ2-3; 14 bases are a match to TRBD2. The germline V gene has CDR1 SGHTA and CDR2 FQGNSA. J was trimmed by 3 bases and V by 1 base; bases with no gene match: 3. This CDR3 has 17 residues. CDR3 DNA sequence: TGTGCCAGCAGCTTAGGACTAGCGGGAGGGCCAACAGATACGCAGTATTTT. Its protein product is CASSLGLAGGPTDTQYF.

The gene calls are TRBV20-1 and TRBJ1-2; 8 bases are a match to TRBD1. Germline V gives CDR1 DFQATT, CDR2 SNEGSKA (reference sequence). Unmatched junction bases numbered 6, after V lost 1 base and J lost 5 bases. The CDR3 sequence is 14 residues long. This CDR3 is CSARVPDREYGYTF. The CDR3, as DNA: TGCAGTGCTAGAGTCCCGGACAGGGAGTATGGCTACACCTTC.

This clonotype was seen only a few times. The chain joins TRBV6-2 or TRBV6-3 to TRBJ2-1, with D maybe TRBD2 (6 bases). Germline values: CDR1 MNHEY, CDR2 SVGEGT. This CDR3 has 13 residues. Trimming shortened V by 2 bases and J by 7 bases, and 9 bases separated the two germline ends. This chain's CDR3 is CASSYLLANEQFF. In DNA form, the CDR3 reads TGTGCCAGCAGTTACCTACTAGCAAATGAGCAGTTCTTC.

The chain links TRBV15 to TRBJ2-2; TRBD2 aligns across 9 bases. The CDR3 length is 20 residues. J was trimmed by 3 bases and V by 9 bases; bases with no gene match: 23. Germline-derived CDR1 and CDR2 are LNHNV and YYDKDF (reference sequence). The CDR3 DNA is TGTGCCACTCAGCAGAGCGTTTGGCTAGCGGGACCATGGGACACCGGGGAGCTGTTTTTT. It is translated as CATQQSVWLAGPWDTGELFF.

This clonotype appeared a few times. The CDR3 bases are TGTGCCAGCAGCTTGTCTAGCGGTAACAATGAGCAGTTCTTC. Translation: CASSLSSGNNEQFF. This chain links TRBV7-2 with TRBJ2-1; 7 positions match TRBD2. CDR3 size: 14 residues. J was trimmed by 5 bases and V by 3 bases; bases with no gene match: 4. CDR1 is SGHTA, CDR2 FQGNSA, per germline.

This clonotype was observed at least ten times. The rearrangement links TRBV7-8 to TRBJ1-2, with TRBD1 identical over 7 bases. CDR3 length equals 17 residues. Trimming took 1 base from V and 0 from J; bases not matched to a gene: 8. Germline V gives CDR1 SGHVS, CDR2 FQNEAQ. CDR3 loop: CASSLDPTGRTNYGYTF. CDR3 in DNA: TGTGCCAGCAGCTTAGATCCGACAGGGCGGACTAACTATGGCTACACCTTC.

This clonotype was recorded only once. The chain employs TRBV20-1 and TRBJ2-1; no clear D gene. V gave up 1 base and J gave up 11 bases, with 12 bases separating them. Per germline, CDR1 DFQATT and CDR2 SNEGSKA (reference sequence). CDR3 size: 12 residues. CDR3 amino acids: CSARAGIDKQFF. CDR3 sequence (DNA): TGCAGTGCTAGAGCCGGAATAGATAAGCAGTTCTTC.